Below are 30 T cell receptor beta chains sequenced from a single sample in a study of cytomegalovirus exposure and HLA in healthy donors. Both 60 Vbeta primers and 13 Jbeta primers went into the PCR. Profiled with immunoSEQ multiplex PCR; TCRdb holds only in-frame clones, not every one. The data show tens of thousands of clones, and the top ten clones hold over 4%. Sequencing was done on a sample of PBMCs. These TCRs come from a woman aged 40-49 years in good health and CMV-seropositive.

The rearrangement joins TRBV6-1 to TRBJ1-2; D possibly corresponds to TRBD1 (5 bases). CDR1 and CDR2 (germline): MNHNS, SASEGT. The CDR3 contains 13 residues. V lost 5 bases to trimming and J lost 2 bases, with 9 bases between them. CDR3 sequence (DNA): TGTGCCAGCAGTTTAGACAGCAACTATGGCTACACCTTC. This sequence encodes CASSLDSNYGYTF.

The rearrangement joins TRBV18 to TRBJ1-1; maybe TRBD1 (5 bases). V shed 4 bases and J shed 1 base, with 10 bases lying between them. The CDR3 consists of 14 residues. Germline CDR1 reads KGHSH; CDR2 reads LQKENI. The CDR3 sequence is CASSLRRENTEAFF. The CDR3 DNA reads TGTGCCAGCTCACTCCGCAGGGAGAACACTGAAGCTTTCTTT.

The chain employs TRBV7-3 and TRBJ2-1; TRBD2 matches 8 bases. This CDR3 region has 15 residues. The germline gives CDR1 SGHTA, CDR2 FQGTGA. J gave up 9 bases and V 2 bases, and 9 bases lay outside the gene matches. The CDR3 reads CASSLYPGGQAEQFF. The CDR3 DNA reads TGTGCCAGCAGCTTATACCCGGGGGGGCAGGCTGAGCAGTTCTTC.

The J gene is TRBJ2-7, the V gene TRBV11-3, with D maybe TRBD2 (5 bases). The CDR3 is made up of 16 amino acids. The germline V and J ends were trimmed by 5 bases and 3 bases, with 20 bases remaining between them. CDR1 SGHNT and CDR2 YENEEA come from the germline V gene. The CDR3 DNA reads TGTGCCAGCAGCCCTGGAGAGGGCCCTAGCCGCTACGAGCAGTACTTC. Its protein product is CASSPGEGPSRYEQYF.

The chain recombines TRBV28 with TRBJ1-2; 11 bases agree with TRBD1. V shed 5 bases, J shed 4 bases, and the junction held 6 bases outside the gene matches. The germline V gene has CDR1 MDHEN and CDR2 SYDVKM. There are 15 residues in the CDR3. CDR3 coding DNA: TGTGCCAGCAGTGAGACCGGGACAGGGGGCTATGGCTACACCTTC. This sequence encodes CASSETGTGGYGYTF.

V usage is TRBV7-6 and J usage is TRBJ2-7, with 7 bases matching TRBD1. Germline-derived CDR1 and CDR2 are SGHVS and FNYEAQ. V dropped 5 bases and J dropped 4; count of bases not matched to a gene: 14. The CDR3 extends over 16 amino acids. The CDR3 loop reads CASSGTTGRFPYEQYF. The CDR3 DNA is TGTGCCAGCAGCGGAACGACAGGGAGATTTCCATACGAGCAGTACTTC.

The chain links TRBV4-3 to TRBJ2-1; D remains ambiguous. The V gene lost 0 bases and the J gene lost 0 bases, with 12 bases spanning the gap. The CDR3 sequence is 17 residues long. Germline V gene sequence: CDR1 LGHNA, CDR2 YSLEER. The CDR3 here is CASSQEGQPSSYNEQFF. Here the CDR3 DNA reads TGCGCCAGCAGCCAAGAGGGCCAGCCAAGCTCCTACAATGAGCAGTTCTTC.

This chain links TRBV7-9 with TRBJ1-1; 7 nucleotides line up with TRBD1. CDR1 is SEHNR, CDR2 FQNEAQ, per germline (reference sequence). V lost 3 bases and J lost 1; bases outside the gene matches: 11. The CDR3 length is 17 residues. The CDR3 sequence is CASSFNPGGEWNTEAFF. DNA of the CDR3: TGTGCCAGCAGCTTTAATCCAGGGGGAGAATGGAACACTGAAGCTTTCTTT.

The chain couples TRBV7-9 to TRBJ1-1, with D possibly matching TRBD1 (5 bases). The CDR3 extends over 19 amino acids. Germline assignment: CDR1 SEHNR and CDR2 FQNEAQ (reference sequence). Between the trimmed V and J ends, which lost 1 base and 3 bases, there was a span of 24 bases. The CDR3 reads CASSLGVGGTAPADTEAFF. For the CDR3, the DNA is TGTGCCAGCAGCTTAGGAGTGGGGGGAACCGCCCCGGCCGACACTGAAGCTTTCTTT.

This chain uses TRBV28 with TRBJ2-1; 12 bases line up with TRBD2. In germline, CDR1 is MDHEN, CDR2 SYDVKM. The CDR3 loop spans 15 amino acids. V gave up 3 bases and J gave up 8 bases; unmatched junction bases: 5. The DNA for the CDR3 is TGTGCCAGCAGTTTTCTAGCGGGAGGGATCGATGAGCAGTTCTTC. It encodes CASSFLAGGIDEQFF.

V usage is TRBV19 and J usage is TRBJ2-7, with D tentatively TRBD1 (6 bases). This CDR3 is built from 13 residues. The germline V gene has CDR1 LNHDA and CDR2 SQIVND (reference sequence). Trimming left V 3 bases short and J 2 bases short, with 8 bases between. CDR3 protein: CASSITGTYEQYF. The DNA of the CDR3 is TGTGCCAGTAGTATCACAGGGACCTACGAGCAGTACTTC.

The chain has TRBV6-5 and TRBJ2-7, with D unresolved. Between the trimmed V and J ends, which lost 5 bases and 0 bases, there was a span of 11 bases. This CDR3 has 14 amino acids. CDR1 is MNHEY and CDR2 is SVGAGI in the germline V gene. In DNA, the CDR3 is TGTGCCAGCAGTCCCCTTATCAGCTCCTACGAGCAGTACTTC. This codes for CASSPLISSYEQYF.

The rearrangement joins TRBV30 to TRBJ1-2; a weak D match, TRBD1 (5 bases). Between the trimmed V and J ends, which lost 3 bases and 2 bases, there was a span of 13 bases. This CDR3 is 14 amino acids long. The germline V gene has CDR1 GTSNPN and CDR2 SVGIG (reference sequence). This chain's CDR3 is CAWRVRGVNYGYTF. The CDR3 region has the DNA TGTGCCTGGAGGGTTAGGGGCGTAAACTATGGCTACACCTTC.

V gene TRBV5-1 combines with J gene TRBJ1-1, with 7 bases matching TRBD1. The germline CDR1 and CDR2 sequences are SGHRS and YFSETQ. The V segment lost 7 bases and the J segment 3 bases; nucleotides outside the gene matches: 12. The CDR3 runs to 15 residues. CDR3 sequence: CASRPGGGGDTEAFF. CDR3 coding DNA: TGCGCCAGCCGCCCGGGAGGGGGCGGGGACACTGAAGCTTTCTTT.

The gene calls are TRBV7-3 and TRBJ2-5; D uncertain. This CDR3 has 13 residues. V lost 1 base to trimming and J lost 5 bases, with 8 bases between them. CDR1 SGHTA and CDR2 FQGTGA come from the germline V gene. The CDR3 here is CASSLNPRETQYF. The CDR3 bases are TGTGCCAGCAGCTTAAACCCCAGGGAGACCCAGTACTTC. Drawing the rest from reference TRBV7-3 and TRBJ2-5, the complete variable domain is GAGVSQTPSNKVTEKGKYVELRCDPISGHTALYWYRQSLGQGPEFLIYFQGTGAADDSGLPNDRFFAVRPEGSVSTLKIQRTERGDSAVYLCASSLNPRETQYFGPGTRLLVL.

This chain joins TRBV5-6 and TRBJ1-3, with TRBD1 identical over 7 bases. The V gene's germline CDR1 is SGHDT and CDR2 YYEEEE. The CDR3 runs to 17 residues. V trimming: 3 bases; J trimming: 0 bases; junction bases outside the gene matches: 9. This chain's CDR3 is CASSSLWDSFSGNTIYF. CDR3 nucleotide sequence: TGTGCCAGCAGCTCCCTCTGGGACAGCTTCTCTGGAAACACCATATATTTT.

This chain joins TRBV25-1 and TRBJ2-1; weak D call: TRBD2 (6 bases). The CDR3 sequence is 13 residues long. Per germline, CDR1 MGHDK and CDR2 SYGVNS. V was shortened by 0 bases and J by 7 bases, with 7 bases between the two germline ends. As DNA, the CDR3 is TGTGCCAGCAGTGAATATGGGGGGAATGAGCAGTTCTTC. Its protein product is CASSEYGGNEQFF. The variable domain in full, completed from reference TRBV25-1 and TRBJ2-1, reads EADIYQTPRYLVIGTGKKITLECSQTMGHDKMYWYQQDPGMELHLIHYSYGVNSTEKGDLSSESTVSRIRTEHFPLTLESARPSHTSQYLCASSEYGGNEQFFGPGTRLTVL.

V gene TRBV18 combines with J gene TRBJ2-1, with a weak D call TRBD2 (6 bases). CDR1 is KGHSH and CDR2 is LQKENI in the germline V gene. Trimming pared 3 bases from V and 8 bases from J, leaving 11 bases between. The CDR3 extends over 13 amino acids. The CDR3, as DNA: TGTGCCAGCTCACCGGGGACTTTTGATGAGCAGTTCTTC. Its protein is CASSPGTFDEQFF. Drawing the rest from reference TRBV18 and TRBJ2-1, the complete variable domain is NAGVMQNPRHLVRRRGQEARLRCSPMKGHSHVYWYRQLPEEGLKFMVYLQKENIIDESGMPKERFSAEFPKEGPSILRIQQVVRGDSAAYFCASSPGTFDEQFFGPGTRLTVL.

V and J are TRBV13 and TRBJ1-1, with 10 bases matching TRBD1. This CDR3 contains 16 residues. Germline lookup yields CDR1 PRHDT and CDR2 FYEKMQ (reference sequence). The V gene end was trimmed by 5 bases and the J gene end by 5 bases; junction bases not matched to a gene: 11. CDR3 nucleotides: TGTGCCAGCAGCGATCCGGGACAGGGGAGGGGTACTGAAGCTTTCTTT. It encodes CASSDPGQGRGTEAFF.

The rearrangement joins TRBV4-2 to TRBJ2-5; 11 bases are a match to TRBD2. Gene TRBJ2-7 matches the end of the DNA better, so the J call may be wrong. CDR1 and CDR2 (germline): LGHNA, YNFKEQ. The CDR3 covers 14 residues. CDR3 amino acids: CASSPGLAAYEQYF. Here the CDR3 DNA reads TGTGCCAGCAGCCCGGGACTAGCGGCCTACGAGCAGTACTTC.

The chain uses TRBV13 and TRBJ2-1; 14 bases agree with TRBD2. V shed 5 bases, J shed 8 bases, and the junction held 5 bases outside the gene matches. CDR1 and CDR2 from the germline V gene are PRHDT and FYEKMQ (reference sequence). The CDR3 runs to 15 residues. CDR3 sequence reads: CASSPRTSGGYEQFF. The CDR3 bases are TGTGCCAGCAGCCCCCGGACTAGCGGGGGGTATGAGCAGTTCTTC.

This chain uses TRBV19 with TRBJ1-5; TRBD1 aligns across 8 bases. CDR1 LNHDA and CDR2 SQIVND come from the germline V gene (reference sequence). The V segment lost 1 base and the J segment 2 bases; nucleotides outside the gene matches: 4. This CDR3 comprises 16 residues. The CDR3 DNA is TGTGCCAGTAGTATAGTTGGGGGACAGGGCAATCAGCCCCAGCATTTT. Its translation is CASSIVGGQGNQPQHF.

This chain connects TRBV5-1 to TRBJ2-5, with 7 bases fitting TRBD1. V trimming: 4 bases; J trimming: 1 base; junction bases outside the gene matches: 4. Germline V lookup: CDR1 SGHRS, CDR2 YFSETQ. This CDR3 comprises 14 residues. The chain's CDR3 is CASSRGQPQETQYF. The CDR3 region has the DNA TGCGCCAGCAGCCGGGGACAGCCCCAAGAGACCCAGTACTTC. Full variable domain (missing parts from reference TRBV5-1 and TRBJ2-5): KAGVTQTPRYLIKTRGQQVTLSCSPISGHRSVSWYQQTPGQGLQFLFEYFSETQRNKGNFPGRFSGRQFSNSRSEMNVSTLELGDSALYLCASSRGQPQETQYFGPGTRLLVL.

The chain uses TRBV6-9 and TRBJ2-1, with D perhaps TRBD1 (5 bases). Trimming stripped 11 bases from V and 9 bases from J, with 5 bases between. The CDR3 has 8 residues. Germline V lookup: CDR1 MNHGY, CDR2 SVAAGI. The CDR3 coding sequence is TGTGCCCAGGGTGAGCAGTTCTTC. This sequence encodes CAQGEQFF.

This chain joins TRBV25-1 and TRBJ2-3; 10 nucleotides align to TRBD2. Trimming took 3 bases from V and 9 from J; bases not matched to a gene: 15. Germline CDR1 MGHDK, CDR2 SYGVNS. This CDR3 comprises 17 residues. This CDR3 reads CASSDPPSGSPPGTQYF. CDR3 in DNA: TGTGCCAGCAGTGACCCACCTAGCGGGAGCCCGCCAGGGACGCAGTATTTT. The full variable domain, completed using reference TRBV25-1 and TRBJ2-3, is EADIYQTPRYLVIGTGKKITLECSQTMGHDKMYWYQQDPGMELHLIHYSYGVNSTEKGDLSSESTVSRIRTEHFPLTLESARPSHTSQYLCASSDPPSGSPPGTQYFGPGTRLTVL.

Written as DNA, the CDR3 is TGTGCCAGCAGTGAATCAACCAGCGGGAGAAGCTACGAGCAGTACTTC. This encodes CASSESTSGRSYEQYF. This chain joins TRBV25-1 and TRBJ2-5; 8 bases align to TRBD2. The end of the DNA fits TRBJ2-7 better, so the J call may be wrong. Per the germline V gene, CDR1 is MGHDK and CDR2 is SYGVNS. This CDR3 contains 16 residues.

The chain recombines TRBV7-9 with TRBJ2-7, with D possibly TRBD1 on 6 matching bases. Trimming took off 5 bases at V and 4 bases at J, with 9 bases between the two ends. Per the germline V gene, CDR1 is SEHNR and CDR2 is FQNEAQ (reference sequence). The CDR3 runs to 12 residues. Written as DNA, the CDR3 is TGTGCCAGCAGCCAACAGGGATACGAGCAGTACTTC. It is translated as CASSQQGYEQYF. Variable domain in full (rest from reference TRBV7-9 and TRBJ2-7): DTGVSQNPRHKITKRGQNVTFRCDPISEHNRLYWYRQTLGQGPEFLTYFQNEAQLEKSRLLSDRFSAERPKGSFSTLEIQRTEQGDSAMYLCASSQQGYEQYFGPGTRLTVT.

The rearrangement uses TRBV29-1 and TRBJ2-1; 8 positions match TRBD2. CDR3 size: 15 residues. Trimming at V came to 4 bases and at J to 3 bases, leaving 8 bases not matched to a gene. CDR1 is SQVTM, CDR2 ANQGSEA, per germline. CDR3 sequence (DNA): TGCAGCGTTGTACCCGGGGGGGTGGACTACAATGAGCAGTTCTTC. This sequence encodes CSVVPGGVDYNEQFF.

The chain combines TRBV2 with TRBJ2-7, with 8 bases fitting TRBD1. CDR1 is SNHLY, CDR2 FYNNEI, per germline. CDR3 length equals 14 residues. The junction had 9 bases not matched to a gene; V was cut back by 8 bases and J by 3 bases. Here the CDR3 reads CASGRTGPFYEQYF. CDR3 nucleotide sequence: TGTGCCAGCGGCCGGACAGGGCCATTCTACGAGCAGTACTTC.

The J gene is TRBJ2-2, the V gene TRBV29-1, with TRBD1 matching 9 bases. There are 14 residues in the CDR3. V gave up 7 bases and J gave up 2 bases; unmatched junction bases: 5. Germline CDR1 and CDR2: SQVTM and ANQGSEA. The DNA of the CDR3 is TGCAGCGGGGGGGGACAGGGCAACACCGGGGAGCTGTTTTTT. This encodes CSGGGQGNTGELFF.